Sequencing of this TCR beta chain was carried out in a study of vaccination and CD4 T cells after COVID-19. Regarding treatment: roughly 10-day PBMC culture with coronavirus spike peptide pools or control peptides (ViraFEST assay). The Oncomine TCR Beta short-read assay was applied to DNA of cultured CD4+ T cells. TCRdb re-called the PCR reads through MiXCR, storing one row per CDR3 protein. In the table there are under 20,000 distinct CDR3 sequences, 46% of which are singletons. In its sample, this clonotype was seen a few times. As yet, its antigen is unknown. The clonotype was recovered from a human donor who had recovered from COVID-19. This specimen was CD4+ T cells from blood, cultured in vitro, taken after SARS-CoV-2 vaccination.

The CDR3 loop reads CSASTSVEQYF. DNA of the CDR3: TGCAGTGCCAGTACTAGCGTCGAGCAGTACTTC. The rearrangement joins TRBV20-1 to TRBJ2-7; 7 bases map to TRBD2. CDR1 and CDR2 (germline): DFQATT, SNEGSKA (reference sequence). The V and J ends lost 6 bases and 6 bases, in that order; junction bases with no gene match: 5. The CDR3 is 11 residues long.